Detailed here is one TCR beta chain. Per germline, CDR1 MNHNS and CDR2 SASEGT. The CDR3 length is 14 residues. V lost 1 base, J lost 9 bases, and 10 bases lay in between. The source of the sample is a study of blood T cell repertoires in COVID-19. The overall study: Sites in the United States, Italy and Spain provided acute and convalescent COVID-19 samples.

Repertoires were generated with immunoSEQ multiplex PCR, while TCRdb's copy carries only in-frame clones and drops some. Of about 160,000 clones in the sample, more than 90% are singletons; the top ten hold 0.5% to 0.6%. Sample: peripheral blood. The TCR comes from a man aged 45-60 years with acute or convalescent COVID-19. The genes are TRBV6-1 and TRBJ1-6; a possible D gene is TRBD1 (5 bases). CDR3 in DNA: TGTGCCAGCAGTGAAGTTCACGGGGGTTCACCCCTCCACTTT. Translated: CASSEVHGGSPLHF.